This TCR beta chain was observed in a study of blood T cell repertoires in COVID-19. About the study: There were acute and convalescent COVID-19 samples, and they came from the United States, Italy and Spain. From T cells, B-cell-depleted T cells, or PBMCs came the material, which was cDNA or gDNA.

Per the original methods: Nucleated cell number was recorded as an estimate derived from reference gene primer amplification. Only in-frame clones appear in the TCRdb table, and some are missing; sequencing was by immunoSEQ multiplex PCR. V, J and clone size derive from that table, while D and trimming were established from the DNA sequence. The sample consists of under 65,000 clones, about 73% of them appearing once. V was clipped by 2 bases and J by 5 bases, with 10 bases between them. The CDR3 covers 13 residues. Germline V CDR1 and CDR2: SGHDT, YYEEEE. The sequencing input was peripheral blood. The origin of this receptor is a woman in her 70s with acute or convalescent COVID-19. The rearrangement joins TRBV5-6 to TRBJ2-5; D possibly corresponds to TRBD2 (6 bases). CDR3 loop: CASSFGGRETQYF. The CDR3 DNA is TGTGCCAGCAGCTTCGGGGGTCGGGAGACCCAGTACTTC.